The 3 T cell receptor beta chains below come from one sample, sequenced in a study of blood T cell repertoires in COVID-19. The repertoire was sequenced with immunoSEQ multiplex PCR; TCRdb's copy has only in-frame clones and lacks some. Of a few hundred thousand clones listed, 89% are singletons. The specimen was peripheral blood. These TCRs come from a woman aged 30 to 39 with COVID-19, enrolled during active disease.

The chain combines TRBV21-1 with TRBJ1-2; the D call TRBD1 from the table was never checked on the DNA. TRBV21-1 is described as a pseudogene. This CDR3 has 14 residues. The CDR3 loop reads CASSTRQGSYGYTF. CDR3 DNA sequence: TGTGCCAGCAGCACGAGACAGGGGAGCTATGGCTACACCTTC.

This clone was seen only a few times. The chain carries TRBV15 and TRBJ1-3; the D gene is possibly TRBD1 (5 bases). Germline CDR1 LNHNV, CDR2 YYDKDF (reference sequence). With 1 base removed from V and 0 bases from J, the gap between germline ends came to 16 bases. This CDR3 is 18 amino acids long. The DNA for the CDR3 is TGTGCCACCAGCAGAGGGGTCAGGGAGGGGTACTCTGGAAACACCATATATTTT. Its protein is CATSRGVREGYSGNTIYF.

The V call is TRBV18, the J call TRBJ2-7, with D uncertain. V was trimmed by 3 bases and J by 3 bases, leaving 9 bases between them. The germline V gene has CDR1 KGHSH and CDR2 LQKENI. The CDR3 contains 13 residues. The chain's CDR3 is CASSPEQIYEQYF. CDR3 nucleotide sequence: TGTGCCAGCTCACCGGAGCAGATCTACGAGCAGTACTTC.